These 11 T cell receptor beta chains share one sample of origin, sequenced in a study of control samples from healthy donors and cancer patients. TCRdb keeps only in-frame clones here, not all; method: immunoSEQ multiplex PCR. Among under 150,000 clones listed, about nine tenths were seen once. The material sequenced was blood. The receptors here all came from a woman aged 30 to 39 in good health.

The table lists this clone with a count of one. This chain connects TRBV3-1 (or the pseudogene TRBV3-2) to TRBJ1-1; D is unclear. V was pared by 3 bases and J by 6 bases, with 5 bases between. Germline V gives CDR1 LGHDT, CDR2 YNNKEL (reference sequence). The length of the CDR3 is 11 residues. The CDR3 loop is CASSHAAEAFF. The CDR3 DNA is TGTGCCAGCAGCCATGCGGCTGAAGCTTTCTTT.

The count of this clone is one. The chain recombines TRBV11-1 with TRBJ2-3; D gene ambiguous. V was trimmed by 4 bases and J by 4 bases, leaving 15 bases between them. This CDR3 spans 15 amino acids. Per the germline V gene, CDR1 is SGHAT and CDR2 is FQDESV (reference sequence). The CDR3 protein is CASSSDRRSADTQYF. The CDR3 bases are TGTGCCAGCAGCTCAGACCGTCGGTCGGCAGATACGCAGTATTTT. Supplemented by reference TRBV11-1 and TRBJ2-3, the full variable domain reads EAEVAQSPRYKITEKSQAVAFWCDPISGHATLYWYRQILGQGPELLVQFQDESVVDDSQLPKDRFSAERLKGVDSTLKIQPAELGDSAMYLCASSSDRRSADTQYFGPGTRLTVL.

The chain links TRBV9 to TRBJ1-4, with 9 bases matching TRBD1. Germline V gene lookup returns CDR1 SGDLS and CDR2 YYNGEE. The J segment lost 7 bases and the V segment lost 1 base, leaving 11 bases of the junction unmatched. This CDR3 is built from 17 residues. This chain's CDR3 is CASSVQPRQGGSEKLFF. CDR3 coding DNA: TGTGCCAGCAGCGTACAACCTCGACAGGGGGGGAGTGAAAAACTGTTTTTT. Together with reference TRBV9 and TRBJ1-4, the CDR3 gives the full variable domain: DSGVTQTPKHLITATGQRVTLRCSPRSGDLSVYWYQQSLDQGLQFLIQYYNGEERAKGNILERFSAQQFPDLHSELNLSSLELGDSALYFCASSVQPRQGGSEKLFFGSGTQLSVL.

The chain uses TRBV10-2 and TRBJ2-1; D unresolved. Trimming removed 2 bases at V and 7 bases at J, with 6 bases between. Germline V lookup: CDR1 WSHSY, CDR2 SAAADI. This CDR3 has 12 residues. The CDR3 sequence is CASSEGYNEQFF. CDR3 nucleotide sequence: TGCGCCAGCAGTGAGGGATATAATGAGCAGTTCTTC.

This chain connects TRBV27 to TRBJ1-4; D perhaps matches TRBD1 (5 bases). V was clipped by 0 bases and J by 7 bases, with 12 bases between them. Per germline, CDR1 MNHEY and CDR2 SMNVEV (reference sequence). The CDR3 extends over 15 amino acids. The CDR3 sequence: CASSLSKGRGEKLFF. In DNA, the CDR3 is TGTGCCAGCAGTTTATCGAAGGGGCGAGGTGAAAAACTGTTTTTT.

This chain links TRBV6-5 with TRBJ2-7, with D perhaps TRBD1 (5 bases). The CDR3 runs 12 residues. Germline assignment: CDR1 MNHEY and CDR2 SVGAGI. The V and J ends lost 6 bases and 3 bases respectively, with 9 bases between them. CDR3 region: CASSRDSYEQYF. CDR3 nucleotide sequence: TGTGCCAGCAGCCGAGACAGCTACGAGCAGTACTTC.

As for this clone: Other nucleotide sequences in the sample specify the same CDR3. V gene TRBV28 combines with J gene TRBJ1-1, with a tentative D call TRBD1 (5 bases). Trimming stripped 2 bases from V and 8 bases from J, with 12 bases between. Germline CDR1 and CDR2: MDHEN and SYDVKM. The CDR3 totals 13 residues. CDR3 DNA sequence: TGTGCCAGCAGTTTAGGCCGGGACTCCGAAGCTTTCTTT. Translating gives CASSLGRDSEAFF.

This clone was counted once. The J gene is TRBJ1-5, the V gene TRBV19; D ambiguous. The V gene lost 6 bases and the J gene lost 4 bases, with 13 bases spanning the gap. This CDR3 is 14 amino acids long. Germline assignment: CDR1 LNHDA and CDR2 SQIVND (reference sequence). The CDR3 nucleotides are TGTGCCAGTAGCATACGGGCCGTAAATCAGCCCCAGCATTTT. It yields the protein CASSIRAVNQPQHF.

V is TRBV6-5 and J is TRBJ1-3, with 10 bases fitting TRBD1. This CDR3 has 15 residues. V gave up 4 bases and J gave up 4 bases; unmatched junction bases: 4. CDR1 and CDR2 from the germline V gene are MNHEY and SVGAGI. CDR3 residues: CASSSDRGQGNTIYF. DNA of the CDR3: TGTGCCAGCAGTTCTGACAGGGGGCAAGGAAACACCATATATTTT.

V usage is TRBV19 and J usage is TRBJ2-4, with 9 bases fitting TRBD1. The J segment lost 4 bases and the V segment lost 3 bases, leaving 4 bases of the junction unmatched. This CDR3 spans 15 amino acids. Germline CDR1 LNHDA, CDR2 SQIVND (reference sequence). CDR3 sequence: CASSIPGTGKNIQYF. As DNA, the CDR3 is TGTGCCAGTAGTATCCCTGGGACAGGGAAAAACATTCAGTACTTC.

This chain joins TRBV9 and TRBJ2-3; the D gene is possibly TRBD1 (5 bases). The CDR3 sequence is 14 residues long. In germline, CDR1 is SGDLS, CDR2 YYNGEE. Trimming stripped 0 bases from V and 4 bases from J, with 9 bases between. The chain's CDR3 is CASSVAGFPDTQYF. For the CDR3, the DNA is TGTGCCAGCAGCGTAGCAGGGTTCCCAGATACGCAGTATTTT. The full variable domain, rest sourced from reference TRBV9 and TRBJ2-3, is DSGVTQTPKHLITATGQRVTLRCSPRSGDLSVYWYQQSLDQGLQFLIQYYNGEERAKGNILERFSAQQFPDLHSELNLSSLELGDSALYFCASSVAGFPDTQYFGPGTRLTVL.